This entry lists 11 T cell receptor beta chains sequenced from one sample in a study of blood T cell repertoires in COVID-19. Generated by immunoSEQ multiplex PCR, the TCRdb table keeps only in-frame clones and is missing some. The table has 95,000 to 150,000 clones, 85% to 90% seen once. The sequencing sample was made of peripheral blood. The receptors derive from a woman in her forties or fifties with active or convalescent COVID-19.

Comments on this clone: This CDR3 is also generated by other DNA sequences in the sample. The chain couples TRBV28 to TRBJ1-6; the D gene is possibly TRBD1 (5 bases). This CDR3 is built from 14 residues. V dropped 3 bases and J dropped 6 bases, with 9 bases sitting between them. The germline V gene has CDR1 MDHEN and CDR2 SYDVKM. The chain's CDR3 is CASSLGQGNSPLHF. The CDR3 DNA is TGTGCCAGCAGTTTGGGTCAGGGTAATTCACCCCTCCACTTT.

The CDR3 nucleotides are TGTGCCAGCAGCCCACAACCCCAAGAGACCCAGTACTTC. Protein product: CASSPQPQETQYF. The genes are TRBV9 and TRBJ2-5; D gene ambiguous. Per germline, CDR1 SGDLS and CDR2 YYNGEE. This CDR3 contains 13 residues. V dropped 4 bases and J dropped 1 base, with 8 bases sitting between them.

CDR3 protein: CASSFVSGYNEQFF. CDR3 bases: TGTGCCAGCAGCTTTGTTTCCGGCTACAATGAGCAGTTCTTC. V is TRBV11-2 and J is TRBJ2-1; D not resolved. V was cut by 3 bases and J by 3 bases, with 9 bases left in between. Germline assignment: CDR1 SGHAT and CDR2 FQNNGV. The CDR3 runs 14 residues.

This clone has only a few counts. This sequence joins TRBV2 and TRBJ1-6, with 8 bases that match TRBD1. V shed 4 bases, J shed 7 bases, and the junction held 3 bases outside the gene matches. The CDR3 length is 14 residues. Per the germline V gene, CDR1 is SNHLY and CDR2 is FYNNEI. For the CDR3, the DNA is TGTGCCAGCAGTGTGACAGGGGAAAATTCACCCCTCCACTTT. Protein product: CASSVTGENSPLHF.

The genes are TRBV6-4 and TRBJ2-3; D is perhaps TRBD1 (6 bases). The V and J ends lost 0 bases and 0 bases respectively, with 7 bases between them. There are 15 residues in the CDR3. In germline, CDR1 is MRHNA, CDR2 SNTAGT. The CDR3 spells CASSDSGQSTDTQYF. CDR3 sequence (DNA): TGTGCCAGCAGTGACTCGGGACAAAGCACAGATACGCAGTATTTT.

V gene TRBV28 combines with J gene TRBJ2-7; 7 bases are a match to TRBD2. Per germline, CDR1 MDHEN and CDR2 SYDVKM. The CDR3 has 15 residues. The V and J ends lost 4 bases and 8 bases, in that order; junction bases with no gene match: 14. The CDR3 sequence: CASSSRGVALGKQYF. CDR3 nucleotide sequence: TGTGCCAGCAGTTCCCGGGGGGTAGCGCTCGGGAAGCAGTACTTC.

The V gene is TRBV7-8, the J gene TRBJ1-4; D unresolved. Germline lookup yields CDR1 SGHVS and CDR2 FQNEAQ. This CDR3 region has 15 residues. V gave up 2 bases and J gave up 3 bases, with 10 bases separating them. The CDR3 region is CASSLLTPPNEKLFF. The DNA of the CDR3 is TGTGCCAGCAGCTTACTAACCCCTCCTAATGAAAAACTGTTTTTT.

V is TRBV15 and J is TRBJ2-1, with 13 bases identical to TRBD2. Germline trimming cut 3 bases from V and 4 bases from J; bases unmatched to any gene: 0. This CDR3 has 15 amino acids. Per germline, CDR1 LNHNV and CDR2 YYDKDF (reference sequence). The CDR3 is CATSRGLAGYNEQFF. Here the CDR3 DNA reads TGTGCCACCAGCAGGGGACTAGCGGGGTACAATGAGCAGTTCTTC.

The V gene is TRBV19, the J gene TRBJ2-4, with 7 bases fitting TRBD1. Germline loops: CDR1 LNHDA, CDR2 SQIVND (reference sequence). Unmatched junction bases numbered 10, after V lost 7 bases and J lost 7 bases. The CDR3 consists of 14 residues. For the CDR3, the DNA is TGTGCCAGTACCCCCCGGGACAGCGAGAACATTCAGTACTTC. Translation gives CASTPRDSENIQYF. Variable domain in full (rest from reference TRBV19 and TRBJ2-4): DGGITQSPKYLFRKEGQNVTLSCEQNLNHDAMYWYRQDPGQGLRLIYYSQIVNDFQKGDIAEGYSVSREKKESFPLTVTSAQKNPTAFYLCASTPRDSENIQYFGAGTRLSVL.

The chain combines TRBV7-2 with TRBJ2-3; 10 bases match TRBD2. CDR1 is SGHTA, CDR2 FQGNSA, per germline. The CDR3 loop spans 16 amino acids. After removal of 5 bases from V and 2 bases from J, the junction contained 7 bases not matched to a gene. CDR3 DNA sequence: TGTGCCAGCAGCCCCCGGACTAGCGGAGCCACAGATACGCAGTATTTT. Amino acids: CASSPRTSGATDTQYF. Using reference TRBV7-2 and TRBJ2-3 for the parts outside the CDR3, the full variable domain is GAGVSQSPSNKVTEKGKDVELRCDPISGHTALYWYRQSLGQGLEFLIYFQGNSAPDKSGLPSDRFSAERTGGSVSTLTIQRTQQEDSAVYLCASSPRTSGATDTQYFGPGTRLTVL.

The chain is built from TRBV29-1 and TRBJ2-7; a weak D match, TRBD1 (6 bases). This CDR3 has 13 residues. Trimming removed 7 bases at V and 5 bases at J, with 18 bases between. The germline CDR1 and CDR2 sequences are SQVTM and ANQGSEA. The CDR3 DNA follows: TGCAGCGCTCCCCTGGGGGCAGGTCACGAGCAGTACTTC. It is translated as CSAPLGAGHEQYF.